Each of the 28 T cell receptor beta chains below was sequenced from the same sample in a study of OX40 agonist ivuxolimab in advanced cancers. Data came from immunoSEQ multiplex PCR; TCRdb stores just in-frame clones and leaves some out. The profile shows tens of thousands of clones, more than 75% of them singletons. Sequencing was performed on CD4+ or CD8+ T cells sorted from blood, taken in a trial of the OX40 agonist ivuxolimab. The receptors derive from an adult with an advanced solid tumor such as melanoma, head and neck, liver or kidney cancer.

The chain uses TRBV5-1 and TRBJ1-1, with no clear D. The CDR3 has 12 amino acids. The V end lost 0 bases, the J end lost 7 bases, and 7 bases lay between the germline ends. Germline CDR1 reads SGHRS; CDR2 reads YFSETQ. The CDR3 DNA sequence: TGCGCCAGCAGCTTGGACGGGGTTGAAGCTTTCTTT. Translation gives CASSLDGVEAFF.

This clone is labeled hyperexpanded. The chain employs TRBV7-9 and TRBJ1-2; D remains ambiguous. CDR3 length: 12 amino acids. Germline lookup yields CDR1 SEHNR and CDR2 FQNEAQ (reference sequence). Between the trimmed V and J ends, which lost 5 bases and 3 bases, there was a span of 7 bases. DNA of the CDR3: TGTGCCAGCAGCCCAAATGACTATGGCTACACCTTC. Translating it yields CASSPNDYGYTF.

The CDR3 loop is CASSSGAGTGGYEQYF. CDR3 coding DNA: TGTGCCAGCAGTTCCGGGGCCGGGACAGGGGGCTACGAGCAGTACTTC. The chain combines TRBV7-9 with TRBJ2-7; TRBD1 matches at 11 bases. This CDR3 is 16 amino acids long. Losses at the gene ends were 6 bases for V and 3 bases for J; bases not matched to a gene: 10. CDR1 and CDR2 from the germline V gene are SEHNR and FQNEAQ (reference sequence). The whole variable domain, filled in from reference TRBV7-9 and TRBJ2-7, reads DTGVSQNPRHKITKRGQNVTFRCDPISEHNRLYWYRQTLGQGPEFLTYFQNEAQLEKSRLLSDRFSAERPKGSFSTLEIQRTEQGDSAMYLCASSSGAGTGGYEQYFGPGTRLTVT.

The V and J genes are TRBV5-1 and TRBJ1-1; 8 bases fit TRBD1. The CDR3 runs 14 residues. Germline CDR1 is SGHRS and CDR2 is YFSETQ. Unmatched junction bases numbered 4, after V lost 4 bases and J lost 2 bases. The CDR3: CASSPGQVNTEAFF. In nucleotides, the CDR3 is TGCGCCAGCAGCCCGGGACAGGTAAACACTGAAGCTTTCTTT.

The chain combines TRBV6-5 with TRBJ1-2; possibly TRBD1 for D (6 bases). CDR3 length: 15 amino acids. Germline-derived CDR1 and CDR2 are MNHEY and SVGAGI. V lost 6 bases and J lost 1, with 15 bases in between. The CDR3 region is CASSLDKGDNYGYTF. The CDR3 bases are TGTGCCAGCAGCTTAGATAAGGGGGATAACTATGGCTACACCTTC.

This CDR3 reads CASGDRQGENTEAFF. CDR3 bases: TGTGCCAGCGGGGATAGACAGGGGGAGAACACTGAAGCTTTCTTT. This chain links TRBV2 with TRBJ1-1; TRBD1 matches at 9 bases. Germline CDR1 and CDR2: SNHLY and FYNNEI. The CDR3 contains 15 residues. V shed 8 bases, J shed 1 base, and the junction held 8 bases outside the gene matches.

This chain connects TRBV7-6 to TRBJ2-1, with TRBD2 matching over 9 bases. This CDR3 spans 15 amino acids. CDR1 SGHVS and CDR2 FNYEAQ come from the germline V gene. V was pared by 1 base and J by 10 bases, with 8 bases of the junction left unmatched. CDR3 DNA sequence: TGTGCCAGCAGCTTAGAAGGCGGGGGGGCCTTAGAGCAGTTCTTC. Translating it yields CASSLEGGGALEQFF. Based on the CDR3 plus reference TRBV7-6 and TRBJ2-1, the full variable domain is GAGVSQSPRYKVTKRGQDVALRCDPISGHVSLYWYRQALGQGPEFLTYFNYEAQQDKSGLPNDRFSAERPEGSISTLTIQRTEQRDSAMYRCASSLEGGGALEQFFGPGTRLTVL.

The chain employs TRBV2 and TRBJ2-2; possible D gene TRBD2, 5 bases. This CDR3 has 14 residues. V lost 0 bases and J 11 bases, leaving 13 bases between the germline ends. CDR1 is SNHLY and CDR2 is FYNNEI in the germline V gene. The DNA for the CDR3 is TGTGCCAGCAGTGAAGCCGGACTCCTGGAAGAGCTGTTTTTT. Translating gives CASSEAGLLEELFF.

V is TRBV5-4 and J is TRBJ2-7, with D perhaps matching TRBD2 (5 bases). Germline V gene lookup returns CDR1 SGHNT and CDR2 YYREEE (reference sequence). The CDR3 has 12 residues. Trimming shortened V by 0 bases and J by 6 bases, and 7 bases separated the two germline ends. CDR3 DNA sequence: TGTGCCAGCAGCTTGGGAGGGCGCGAGCAGTACTTC. Its translation: CASSLGGREQYF.

This chain joins TRBV4-1 and TRBJ1-5; a weak D match, TRBD1 (5 bases). Germline CDR1 is MGHRA and CDR2 is YSYEKL. The CDR3 spans 17 residues. V shed 0 bases and J shed 3 bases, with 15 bases lying between them. The CDR3 DNA reads as TGCGCCAGCAGCCAAGACCCCGGGACGGACTTCAATCAGCCCCAGCATTTT. Its translation: CASSQDPGTDFNQPQHF.

CDR3 sequence (DNA): TGTGCCAGCACCACTAGGCCGACTAGCGGGGGAGCGAACACCGGGGAGCTGTTTTTT. Encoded protein: CASTTRPTSGGANTGELFF. The chain combines TRBV9 with TRBJ2-2; 12 bases line up with TRBD2. Trimming cost V 6 bases and J 0 bases; bases outside gene matches: 12. The germline CDR1 and CDR2 sequences are SGDLS and YYNGEE. CDR3 length: 19 amino acids.

In its sample, this clone was seen a few times. The rearrangement uses TRBV5-4 and TRBJ1-3; 7 bases map to TRBD1. This CDR3 region has 15 residues. V lost 4 bases, J lost 0 bases, and 4 bases stayed unmatched. Per the germline V gene, CDR1 is SGHNT and CDR2 is YYREEE (reference sequence). The CDR3 is CASSLDRYSGNTIYF. The DNA of the CDR3 is TGTGCCAGCAGCCTGGACAGGTACTCTGGAAACACCATATATTTT. The entire variable domain, with the rest obtained from reference TRBV5-4 and TRBJ1-3, is as follows: ETGVTQSPTHLIKTRGQQVTLRCSSQSGHNTVSWYQQALGQGPQFIFQYYREEENGRGNFPPRFSGLQFPNYSSELNVNALELDDSALYLCASSLDRYSGNTIYFGEGSWLTVV.

The chain is built from TRBV6-5 and TRBJ2-1, with a weak D call TRBD1 (6 bases). Germline CDR1 reads MNHEY; CDR2 reads SVGAGI. The CDR3 sequence is 15 residues long. Trimming took off 7 bases at V and 3 bases at J, with 16 bases between the two ends. Written as DNA, the CDR3 is TGTGCCAGCACAGAAACGACAGGATACTACAATGAGCAGTTCTTC. Translating it yields CASTETTGYYNEQFF.

In this sample, this clone turned up once. The chain is built from TRBV2 and TRBJ2-3; D tentatively reads TRBD1 or TRBD2 (5 bases each). The CDR3 extends over 15 amino acids. Germline V lookup: CDR1 SNHLY, CDR2 FYNNEI. V gave up 7 bases and J gave up 0 bases, with 14 bases separating them. CDR3 in amino acids: CASKSAGASTDTQYF. DNA for the CDR3: TGTGCCAGCAAATCGGCCGGGGCTAGCACAGATACGCAGTATTTT. Full variable domain (missing parts from reference TRBV2 and TRBJ2-3): EPEVTQTPSHQVTQMGQEVILRCVPISNHLYFYWYRQILGQKVEFLVSFYNNEISEKSEIFDDQFSVERPDGSNFTLKIRSTKLEDSAMYFCASKSAGASTDTQYFGPGTRLTVL.

The chain is built from TRBV27 and TRBJ2-1; no reliable D call. The CDR3 covers 11 residues. Germline V CDR1 and CDR2: MNHEY, SMNVEV (reference sequence). Between the trimmed V and J ends, which lost 5 bases and 5 bases, there was a span of 4 bases. Written as DNA, the CDR3 is TGTGCCAGCAGTAGGAACAATGAGCAGTTCTTC. This translates into CASSRNNEQFF.

This chain uses TRBV28 with TRBJ1-5; D is unclear. This CDR3 comprises 12 residues. V lost 3 bases and J lost 2, with 2 bases in between. Germline loops: CDR1 MDHEN, CDR2 SYDVKM. The CDR3 sequence: CASSFRNQPQHF. Here the CDR3 DNA reads TGTGCCAGCAGTTTTCGCAATCAGCCCCAGCATTTT.

The chain is built from TRBV7-9 and TRBJ2-2; D is unresolved. This CDR3 is 13 amino acids long. Germline V CDR1 and CDR2: SEHNR, FQNEAQ (reference sequence). The V gene lost 9 bases and the J gene lost 6 bases, with 14 bases spanning the gap. CDR3 nucleotides: TGTGCCAGGCCAGACCGTGAAGCCGGGGAGCTGTTTTTT. Amino acid sequence: CARPDREAGELFF.

This chain connects TRBV6-1 to TRBJ2-7, with D tentatively TRBD1 (6 bases). The V and J ends lost 8 bases and 3 bases respectively, with 14 bases between them. The CDR3 totals 13 residues. Germline CDR1 reads MNHNS; CDR2 reads SASEGT. The CDR3 region is CASQSATGYEQYF. Here the CDR3 DNA reads TGTGCCAGCCAGTCGGCGACAGGCTACGAGCAGTACTTC.

The chain joins TRBV11-2 to TRBJ1-1; D is unclear. CDR1 is SGHAT and CDR2 is FQNNGV in the germline V gene. V lost 3 bases to trimming and J lost 4 bases, with 18 bases between them. The CDR3 length is 16 residues. CDR3 amino acids: CASSFWREESITEAFF. The CDR3 DNA reads TGTGCCAGCAGCTTTTGGAGGGAGGAGTCTATCACTGAAGCTTTCTTT.

The CDR3: CASSDGQGQPSYEQYF. DNA of the CDR3: TGTGCCAGCAGTGATGGCCAGGGGCAGCCCTCCTACGAGCAGTACTTC. The chain carries TRBV6-1 and TRBJ2-7; TRBD1 is a possible D gene (6 bases). The CDR3 contains 16 residues. V lost 3 bases and J 0 bases, leaving 15 bases between the germline ends. The V gene's germline CDR1 is MNHNS and CDR2 SASEGT.

The chain joins TRBV7-9 to TRBJ2-3; TRBD1 matches at 7 bases. Germline V gives CDR1 SEHNR, CDR2 FQNEAQ (reference sequence). The CDR3 runs to 15 residues. V dropped 5 bases and J dropped 1; count of bases not matched to a gene: 6. The CDR3 reads CASSGPGQGTDTQYF. The CDR3 DNA is TGTGCCAGCAGCGGGCCTGGACAGGGCACAGATACGCAGTATTTT.

The chain has TRBV2 and TRBJ1-1, with D perhaps TRBD1 (5 bases). V lost 8 bases and J lost 3, with 22 bases in between. Germline CDR1 and CDR2: SNHLY and FYNNEI. The CDR3 totals 16 residues. CDR3 coding DNA: TGTGCCAGCCTCGGGGGGGACTCCCTCCGGGACACTGAAGCTTTCTTT. It specifies CASLGGDSLRDTEAFF.

The rearrangement links TRBV29-1 to TRBJ2-7; the match to TRBD1 covers 8 bases. The J segment lost 2 bases and the V segment lost 3 bases, leaving 12 bases of the junction unmatched. CDR1 and CDR2 from the germline V gene are SQVTM and ANQGSEA. This CDR3 has 16 residues. The chain's CDR3 is CSVEGQIPGQAYEQYF. The CDR3 DNA reads TGCAGCGTTGAGGGGCAAATACCGGGACAGGCCTACGAGCAGTACTTC.

The CDR3 sequence: CASGSGLSYEQYF. The CDR3, as DNA: TGTGCCAGCGGATCGGGACTATCCTACGAGCAGTACTTC. This chain links TRBV7-9 with TRBJ2-7; 7 bases line up with TRBD2. There are 13 residues in the CDR3. The germline V gene has CDR1 SEHNR and CDR2 FQNEAQ (reference sequence). The V segment lost 8 bases and the J segment 1 base; nucleotides outside the gene matches: 5.

J is TRBJ2-1 and V is TRBV6-6; D might be TRBD1 (5 bases). Germline CDR1 reads MNHNY; CDR2 reads SVGAGI (reference sequence). The V end lost 5 bases, the J end lost 9 bases, and 11 bases lay between the germline ends. This CDR3 has 12 residues. Here the CDR3 reads CASSSRVFEQFF. The CDR3 nucleotides are TGTGCCAGCAGTAGCAGGGTGTTTGAGCAGTTCTTC.

V and J are TRBV5-1 and TRBJ1-4; 9 bases fit TRBD1. The CDR3 extends over 16 amino acids. The germline CDR1 and CDR2 sequences are SGHRS and YFSETQ. J was trimmed by 0 bases and V by 4 bases; bases with no gene match: 4. Here the CDR3 DNA reads TGCGCCAGCAGCATATGGGACAGGGCAACTAATGAAAAACTGTTTTTT. Its translation is CASSIWDRATNEKLFF.

The chain recombines TRBV2 with TRBJ2-7; D unclear. This CDR3 has 14 residues. Per the germline V gene, CDR1 is SNHLY and CDR2 is FYNNEI. Trimming cost V 3 bases and J 5 bases, with 14 bases left between them. Here the CDR3 DNA reads TGTGCCAGCAGTGATTTTCGGATCAGCGACGAGCAGTACTTC. Encoded protein: CASSDFRISDEQYF.

This rearrangement joins TRBV7-9 to TRBJ2-2, with D unclear. There are 14 residues in the CDR3. The germline CDR1 and CDR2 sequences are SEHNR and FQNEAQ (reference sequence). Between the trimmed V and J ends, which lost 1 base and 6 bases, there was a span of 9 bases. The CDR3 DNA follows: TGTGCCAGCAGCTTAGAACGCTCTGCCGGGGAGCTGTTTTTT. Its translation: CASSLERSAGELFF.